This T cell receptor beta chain was sequenced for a study of blood T cell repertoires in COVID-19. Study-level background: From the United States, Italy and Spain came samples of acute and convalescent COVID-19. Sample material is recorded as cDNA or gDNA derived from T cells, B-cell-depleted T cells, or PBMCs.

Profiled with immunoSEQ multiplex PCR; TCRdb holds only in-frame clones, not every one. The sample gives about 130,000 clones, roughly four fifths of which show up once; 3.8% is in the top ten. The CDR3 consists of 14 residues. Germline lookup yields CDR1 SGHNT and CDR2 YYREEE (reference sequence). The V and J ends lost 2 bases and 5 bases respectively, with 13 bases between them. This clone has a single count. Material for sequencing was peripheral blood. The receptor was derived from a woman aged 50 to 65 with acute or convalescent COVID-19. The rearrangement links TRBV5-4 to TRBJ2-5, with a possible D match to TRBD2 (5 bases). The CDR3 coding sequence is TGTGCCAGCAGCTTACGGACTCTCGGGGAGACCCAGTACTTC. Encoded protein: CASSLRTLGETQYF.